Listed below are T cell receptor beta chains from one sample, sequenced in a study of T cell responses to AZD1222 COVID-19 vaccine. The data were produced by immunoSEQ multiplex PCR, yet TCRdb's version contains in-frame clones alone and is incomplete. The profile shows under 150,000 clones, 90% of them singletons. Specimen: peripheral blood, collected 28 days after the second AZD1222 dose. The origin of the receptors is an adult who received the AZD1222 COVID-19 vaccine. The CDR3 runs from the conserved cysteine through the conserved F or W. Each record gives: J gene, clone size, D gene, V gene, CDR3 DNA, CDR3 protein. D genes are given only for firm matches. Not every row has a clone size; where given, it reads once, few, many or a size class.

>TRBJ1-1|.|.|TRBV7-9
TGTGCCAGCAGCTTAGCGGGGGAGAACACTGAAGCTTTCTTT
CASSLAGENTEAFF
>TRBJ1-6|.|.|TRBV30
TGTGCCTGGGCCCCGGGGATCTATAATTCACCCCTCCACTTT
CAWAPGIYNSPLHF
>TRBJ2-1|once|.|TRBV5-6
TGTGCCAGCAGCTTGTCCGGGACAACTGAGCAGTTCTTC
CASSLSGTTEQFF
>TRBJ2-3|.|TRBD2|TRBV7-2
TGTGCCAGCAGCTTAGATAGCGGGTCGGCAGATACGCAGTATTTT
CASSLDSGSADTQYF
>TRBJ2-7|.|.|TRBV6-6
TGTGCCAGCAGTTCGTATGGGAGTTACGAGCAGTACTTC
CASSSYGSYEQYF
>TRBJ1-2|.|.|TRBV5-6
TGTGCCAGCAGCCAGACAGGCGCATACTATGGCTACACCTTC
CASSQTGAYYGYTF
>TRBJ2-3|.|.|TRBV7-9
TGTGCCAGCAGCTTAATGGAAGCACGGGGTGGAGATACGCAGTATTTT
CASSLMEARGGDTQYF
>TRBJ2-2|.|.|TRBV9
TGTGCCAGCAGCGTACAAGACACCGGGGAGCTGTTTTTT
CASSVQDTGELFF
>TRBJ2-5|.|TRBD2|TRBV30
TGTGCCTGGCTGGGACTAGCGGGCCCCCAAGAGACCCAGTACTTC
CAWLGLAGPQETQYF
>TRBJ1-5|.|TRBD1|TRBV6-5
TGTGCCAGCAGTAGGACAGGGGAGAGCAATCAGCCCCAGCATTTT
CASSRTGESNQPQHF
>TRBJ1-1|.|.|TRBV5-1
TGCGCCAGCAGGGCCGGTAGGGTGGCATACACTGAAGCTTTCTTT
CASRAGRVAYTEAFF
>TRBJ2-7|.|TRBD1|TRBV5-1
TGCGCCAGCAGCTTGGGAGGGACAGACGCCCAAGAGCAGTACTTC
CASSLGGTDAQEQYF
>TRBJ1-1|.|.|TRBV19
TGTGCCAGTAGTAGAAGGGGCTGGAACACTGAAGCTTTCTTT
CASSRRGWNTEAFF
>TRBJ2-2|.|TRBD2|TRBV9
TGTGCCAGCAGCGTAGGAGCGGGGCCGGGCGCCGGGGAGCTGTTTTTT
CASSVGAGPGAGELFF
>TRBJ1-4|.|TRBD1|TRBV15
TGTGCCACCAGCAGAGGCTCCGGGACAGGGGAGAGGAGTGAAAAACTGTTTTTT
CATSRGSGTGERSEKLFF
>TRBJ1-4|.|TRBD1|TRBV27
TGTGCCAGCAGTCCAGATCGGACAGGGGGTCGTGTTAATGAAAAACTGTTTTTT
CASSPDRTGGRVNEKLFF
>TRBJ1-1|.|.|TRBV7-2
TGTGCCAGCAGCTTAAGCCCGGGAGTGAACACTGAAGCTTTCTTT
CASSLSPGVNTEAFF
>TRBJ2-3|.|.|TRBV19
TGTGCCAGTAGTCCCAACGGGGACTTCCTCTCGCAGTATTTT
CASSPNGDFLSQYF
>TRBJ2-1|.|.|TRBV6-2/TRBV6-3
TGTGCCAGCAGTTACCTGACTACCCCGAGCTCCTACAATGAGCAGTTCTTC
CASSYLTTPSSYNEQFF
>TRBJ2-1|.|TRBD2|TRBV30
TGTGCCTGGAGCCGACTAGCGGGGGGGCCCCATGAGCAGTTCTTC
CAWSRLAGGPHEQFF
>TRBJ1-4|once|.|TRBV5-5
TGTGCCAGCAGCCCCCGCTCCGGGACAAGATATGAAAAACTGTTTTTT
CASSPRSGTRYEKLFF
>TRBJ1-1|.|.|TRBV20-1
TGCAGTGCGGGTAGGTCTGAAGCTTTCTTT
CSAGRSEAFF
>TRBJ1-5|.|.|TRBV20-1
TGCAGTGCTAGTTATAATCAGCCCCAGCATTTT
CSASYNQPQHF
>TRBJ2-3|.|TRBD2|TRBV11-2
TGTGCCAGCAGGCGAGCGGGAAGCACAGATACGCAGTATTTT
CASRRAGSTDTQYF
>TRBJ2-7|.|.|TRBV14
TGTGCCAGCAGCCGACAGGGACTAAACTACGAGCAGTACTTC
CASSRQGLNYEQYF
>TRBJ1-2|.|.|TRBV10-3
TGTGCCATCAGTGAGTCTTATAGGGGTTCTGATGGCTACACCTTC
CAISESYRGSDGYTF
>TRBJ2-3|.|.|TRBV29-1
TGCAGCGTTGGCAAAGCGGGTACAGATACGCAGTATTTT
CSVGKAGTDTQYF
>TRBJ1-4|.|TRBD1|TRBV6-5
TGTGCCAGCGAACCCGGAGTTACAGGGGAGGAAAAACTGTTTTTT
CASEPGVTGEEKLFF
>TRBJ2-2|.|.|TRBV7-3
TGTGCCAGCAGCTTAAGTCAGGCCAGTACAGCGGGGGAGCTGTTTTTT
CASSLSQASTAGELFF
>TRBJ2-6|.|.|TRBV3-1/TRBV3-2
TGTGCCAGCAGCCAAGAAGGTCGCTCTGGGGCCAACGTCCTGACTTTC
CASSQEGRSGANVLTF
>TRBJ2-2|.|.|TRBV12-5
TGTGCTAGTGGTTTGGGGACAGACAACACCGGGGAGCTGTTTTTT
CASGLGTDNTGELFF
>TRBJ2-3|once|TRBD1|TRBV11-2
TGTGCCAGCAGCTTAGGGGCCCACGGGACAGGGGTGGCGGATACGCAGTATTTT
CASSLGAHGTGVADTQYF
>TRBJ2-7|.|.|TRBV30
TGTGCCTGGAGTGTACATGCAGGGCCCTACGAGCAGTACTTC
CAWSVHAGPYEQYF
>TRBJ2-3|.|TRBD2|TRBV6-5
TGTGCCAGCAGTTACTCCGGACTAGGCACAGATACGCAGTATTTT
CASSYSGLGTDTQYF
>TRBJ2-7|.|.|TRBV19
TGTGCCAGTAGTGTCTCAGTGGGGGGCGAGCAGTACTTC
CASSVSVGGEQYF
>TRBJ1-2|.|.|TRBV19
TGTGCCAGTAGTACCGGGACCGTAAGTGGCTATGGCTACACCTTC
CASSTGTVSGYGYTF
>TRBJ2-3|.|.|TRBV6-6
TGTGCCAGCAGTTCCCAGGTGGATACGCAGTATTTT
CASSSQVDTQYF
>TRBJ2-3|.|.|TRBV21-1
TGTGCCAGCAGCAAAGCACCCAGGCGAGCGGGGGGAGTTTTGGGTAGCACAGATACGCAGTATTTT
CASSKAPRRAGGVLGSTDTQYF
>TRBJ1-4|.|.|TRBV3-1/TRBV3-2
TGTGCCAGCAGCAAGGAGGGACGGAGGAATGAAAAACTGTTTTTT
CASSKEGRRNEKLFF
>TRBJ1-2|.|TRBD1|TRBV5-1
TGCGCCAGCAGCTCCGAGACAGGGGCGGGTGGCTACACCTTC
CASSSETGAGGYTF
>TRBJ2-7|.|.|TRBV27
TGTGCCAGCAGTCCCCTGACTGACTACGAGCAGTACTTC
CASSPLTDYEQYF
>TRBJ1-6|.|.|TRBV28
TGTGCCAGCACTAAATCCGACAGAAATAATTCACCCCTCCACTTT
CASTKSDRNNSPLHF
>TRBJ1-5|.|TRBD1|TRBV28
TGTGCCAGCAGTTCATGGACAGGGCTTAGCAATCAGCCCCAGCATTTT
CASSSWTGLSNQPQHF
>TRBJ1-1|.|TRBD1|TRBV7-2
TGTGCCAGCAGCCGTCGGGACAGTTTATTGGACACTGAAGCTTTCTTT
CASSRRDSLLDTEAFF
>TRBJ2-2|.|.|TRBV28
TGTGCCAGCACTGGCCTGAGGGGGACCCGGGAGCTGTTTTTT
CASTGLRGTRELFF
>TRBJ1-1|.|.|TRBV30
TGTGCCTGGAGTGTTTGGAATTCGGGGACTGAAGCTTTCTTT
CAWSVWNSGTEAFF
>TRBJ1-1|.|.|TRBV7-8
TGTGCCAGCAGCCCCGACGGGAGCACTGAAGCTTTCTTT
CASSPDGSTEAFF
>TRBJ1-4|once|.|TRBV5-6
TGTGCCAGCAGCTTGCAGGGAGTGGCAAAACTGTTTTTT
CASSLQGVAKLFF
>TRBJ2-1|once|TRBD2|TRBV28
TGTGCCAGCAGTTTAGGTCGCGGGGGGGCCAATGAGCAGTTCTTC
CASSLGRGGANEQFF
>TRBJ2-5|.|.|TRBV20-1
TGCAGTGCTAGAGACGTGACCCAGTACTTC
CSARDVTQYF
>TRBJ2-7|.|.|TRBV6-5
TGTGCCAGCAGTTTCCTTTCCCAGCTTTCCGCCTACGAGCAGTACTTC
CASSFLSQLSAYEQYF
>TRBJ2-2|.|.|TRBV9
TGTGCCAGCAGCGTAAGGGAAGTAGAAACCGGGGAGCTGTTTTTT
CASSVREVETGELFF
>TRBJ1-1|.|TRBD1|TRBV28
TGTGCCAGCAGTCCAGGGACAGGGGGTCAGATGTCTGAAGCTTTCTTT
CASSPGTGGQMSEAFF
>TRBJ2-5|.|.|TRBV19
TGTGCCAGTAGTTTACGGACACAACAAGAGACCCAGTACTTC
CASSLRTQQETQYF
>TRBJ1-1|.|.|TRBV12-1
TGTGCCAGCAGCCCCCGCGGGACAGCCCCGGAGAACACTGAAGCTTTCTTT
CASSPRGTAPENTEAFF
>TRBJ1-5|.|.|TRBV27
TGTGCCAGCAGTTTAACCCCAGGGACGGGCCAGCATTTT
CASSLTPGTGQHF
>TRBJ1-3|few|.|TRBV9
TGTGCCAGCAGCGTAGGAGGGAACACGGGAGGAAACACCATATATTTT
CASSVGGNTGGNTIYF
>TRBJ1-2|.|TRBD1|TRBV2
TGTGCCAGCAGTGAACGACCAGGGGGCGACTATGGCTACACCTTC
CASSERPGGDYGYTF
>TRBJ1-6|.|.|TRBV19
TGTGCCAGTAGTGTACTGGGATCACCCCTCCACTTT
CASSVLGSPLHF